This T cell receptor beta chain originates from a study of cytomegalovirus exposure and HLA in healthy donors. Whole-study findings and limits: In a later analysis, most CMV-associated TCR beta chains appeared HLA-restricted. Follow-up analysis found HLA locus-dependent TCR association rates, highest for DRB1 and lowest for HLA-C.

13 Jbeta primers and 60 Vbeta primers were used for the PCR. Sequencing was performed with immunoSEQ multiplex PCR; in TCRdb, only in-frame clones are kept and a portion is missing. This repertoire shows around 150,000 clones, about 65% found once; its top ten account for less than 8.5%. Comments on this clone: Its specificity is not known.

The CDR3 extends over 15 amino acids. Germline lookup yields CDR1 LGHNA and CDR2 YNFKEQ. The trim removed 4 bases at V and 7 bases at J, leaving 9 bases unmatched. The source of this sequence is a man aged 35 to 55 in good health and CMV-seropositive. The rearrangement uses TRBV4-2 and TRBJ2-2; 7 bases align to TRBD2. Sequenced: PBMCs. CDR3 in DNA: TGTGCCAGCAGCCGCCTAGGAGGGGAGGGCGGGGAGCTGTTTTTT. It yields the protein CASSRLGGEGGELFF.